Sequencing of this TCR beta chain was carried out in a study of T cell repertoires in cytomegalovirus infection. Study at large: It was the public TCR beta signatures that indicated both CMV infection and matching HLA type.

This clonotype was seen a few times. Its antigen is as yet unknown. V lost 7 bases to trimming and J lost 5 bases; unmatched junction nucleotides: 7. Germline loops: CDR1 MNHEY, CDR2 SMNVEV (reference sequence). The CDR3 spans 13 residues. TCRdb fed the reads into MiXCR, producing one record per CDR3 protein. The profile shows some 920,000 distinct CDR3 sequences, approximately 31% of them singletons. This sequence originates from a human donor in good health (CMV status not recorded). Some clones in this sample may be carry-over from other donors' samples. The rearrangement joins TRBV27 to TRBJ2-5; 7 nucleotides agree with TRBD2. Sequences were derived from cultured CD8+ T cells from PBMCs, sampled from culture after CMV antigen stimulation. CDR3 in DNA: TGTGCCAGCACCTCCTACGGGGGGGAGACCCAGTACTTC. Amino acids: CASTSYGGETQYF.